This T cell receptor beta chain was identified during a study of blood T cell repertoires in COVID-19. Measured with immunoSEQ multiplex PCR; TCRdb has only the in-frame clones, and not every one. In the table there are roughly 38,000 clones, 84% of which are singletons. This clone was seen just once. This CDR3 region has 20 residues. Trimming pared 0 bases from V and 0 bases from J, leaving 22 bases between. Germline CDR1 reads SNHLY; CDR2 reads FYNNEI. The clonotype was recovered from a man in his 60s with COVID-19, enrolled during active disease. J is TRBJ2-3 and V is TRBV2; D is possibly TRBD2 (5 bases). The sequencing sample was made of peripheral blood. The CDR3 sequence: CASSEAGLGLLVYSTDTQYF. DNA for the CDR3: TGTGCCAGCAGTGAAGCCGGATTGGGCCTACTAGTCTACAGCACAGATACGCAGTATTTT.